This record covers a single TCR beta chain. What it binds is unknown. The CDR3 length is 15 residues. Germline V CDR1 and CDR2: MDHEN, SYDVKM. The V end lost 6 bases, the J end lost 0 bases, and 12 bases lay between the germline ends. CD8 memory pooled CD45RO+ cells and CCR7-negative CD45RA+ TemRA cells. The data were taken from a study of shared clonotypes between healthy human individuals. General study findings and limits: Across a handful of donors, naive CD4 shared about 5%, naive CD8 around 3.5%, memory CD4 over 2%, memory CD8 0.4% to 0.5%.

At deep level, the assay was performed. Per the authors' pipeline: ImmunoSEQ output lacked quality scores and full-length reads, limiting matched filtering. Some clones are missing from TCRdb's copy, which holds only in-frame ones; the method was immunoSEQ multiplex PCR. V, J and clone size reflect that table, while D and trimming were determined from the DNA. The table lists 600,000 to 750,000 clones, 90% of them singletons. Sequenced material: memory CD8+ T cells from PBMCs. The subset is: CD45RO+ cells pooled with CCR7-negative TemRA cells. This sequence was found in a man younger than 35 in good health. Some clones in this sample may be carry-over from other donors' samples. The gene calls are TRBV28 and TRBJ1-3, with D possibly TRBD1 on 6 matching bases. CDR3 sequence: CASREVGGSGNTIYF. In nucleotides, the CDR3 is TGTGCCAGCAGGGAAGTAGGGGGCTCTGGAAACACCATATATTTT.